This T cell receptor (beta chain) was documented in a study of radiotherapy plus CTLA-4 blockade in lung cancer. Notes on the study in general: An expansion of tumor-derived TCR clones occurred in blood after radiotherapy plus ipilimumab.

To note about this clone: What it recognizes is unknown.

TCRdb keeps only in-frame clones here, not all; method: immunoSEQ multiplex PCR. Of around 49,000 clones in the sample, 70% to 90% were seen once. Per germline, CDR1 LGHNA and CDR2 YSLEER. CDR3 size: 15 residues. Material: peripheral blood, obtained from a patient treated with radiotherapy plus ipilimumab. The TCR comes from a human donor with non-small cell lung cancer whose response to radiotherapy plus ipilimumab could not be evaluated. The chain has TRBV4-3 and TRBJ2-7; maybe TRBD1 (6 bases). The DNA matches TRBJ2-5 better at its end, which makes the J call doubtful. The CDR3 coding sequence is TGCGCCAGCAGCCAAGGGCCGGGACAAAAAGAGACCCAGTACTTC. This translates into CASSQGPGQKETQYF.